These 29 T cell receptor beta chains were all obtained from the same sample, sequenced in a study of T cell responses to AZD1222 COVID-19 vaccine. The method was immunoSEQ multiplex PCR; TCRdb's version includes in-frame clones alone and lacks a portion of them. Here the sample spans tens of thousands of clones, around 90% being singletons. The sample in question was peripheral blood, obtained 28 days after the second AZD1222 dose. All receptors derive from an adult who received the AZD1222 COVID-19 vaccine.

As DNA, the CDR3 is TGTGCCAGCAGTTACGGGGACATGCTGTTCGAAAAACTGTTTTTT. It codes for CASSYGDMLFEKLFF. The chain has TRBV25-1 and TRBJ1-4, with D perhaps TRBD1 (6 bases). Trimming removed 5 bases at V and 8 bases at J, with 18 bases between. The length of the CDR3 is 15 residues. Germline V gene lookup returns CDR1 MGHDK and CDR2 SYGVNS.

The CDR3 sequence is CASSGQTGEAFF. The CDR3 region has the DNA TGTGCCAGCAGTGGCCAGACAGGGGAAGCTTTCTTT. The chain combines TRBV6-6 with TRBJ1-1; 7 bases are a match to TRBD1. Per the germline V gene, CDR1 is MNHNY and CDR2 is SVGAGI (reference sequence). V was pared by 5 bases and J by 8 bases, with 5 bases of the junction left unmatched. The CDR3 sequence is 12 residues long.

The genes are TRBV7-2 and TRBJ2-1; a weak D match, TRBD2 (5 bases). CDR3 length equals 13 residues. Trimming stripped 1 base from V and 10 bases from J, with 11 bases between. Germline CDR1 is SGHTA and CDR2 is FQGNSA. CDR3 nucleotides: TGTGCCAGCAGCTTAGTGGAGCGCGGGGAGCAGTTCTTC. Translation gives CASSLVERGEQFF.

The chain has TRBV14 and TRBJ2-5; 8 nucleotides align to TRBD1. The germline gives CDR1 SGHDN, CDR2 FVKESK. Trimming took 5 bases from V and 7 from J; bases not matched to a gene: 12. CDR3 size: 15 residues. The CDR3 sequence is CASSYRGRGRGTQYF. In DNA, the CDR3 is TGTGCCAGCAGCTATAGGGGCAGGGGGCGCGGGACCCAGTACTTC.

The gene calls are TRBV15 and TRBJ2-3; no reliable D call. V was cut by 3 bases and J by 3 bases, with 10 bases left in between. The CDR3 covers 14 residues. Germline assignment: CDR1 LNHNV and CDR2 YYDKDF (reference sequence). Here the CDR3 reads CATSSHKATDTQYF. As DNA, the CDR3 is TGTGCCACCAGCAGCCATAAGGCAACAGATACGCAGTATTTT.

This rearrangement joins TRBV18 to TRBJ1-6, with D unclear. With 2 bases removed from V and 11 bases from J, the gap between germline ends came to 16 bases. The CDR3 is made up of 15 amino acids. CDR1 is KGHSH, CDR2 LQKENI, per germline. CDR3 bases: TGTGCCAGCTCACCAGCCGGGCAGGCCTCGGCACCCCTCCACTTT. Amino acid sequence: CASSPAGQASAPLHF.

V is TRBV2 and J is TRBJ2-7, with TRBD2 matching over 7 bases. The CDR3 is 17 amino acids. Trimming at V came to 0 bases and at J to 2 bases, leaving 10 bases not matched to a gene. Germline loops: CDR1 SNHLY, CDR2 FYNNEI. CDR3: CASSEALRGGRTYEQYF. DNA for the CDR3: TGTGCCAGCAGTGAAGCGCTTCGGGGAGGGCGGACCTACGAGCAGTACTTC.

The chain couples TRBV5-1 to TRBJ2-3; D is unclear. Germline assignment: CDR1 SGHRS and CDR2 YFSETQ. Trimming pared 8 bases from V and 1 base from J, leaving 8 bases between. The CDR3 is 12 amino acids. This CDR3 is CASRVGTDTQYF. CDR3 sequence (DNA): TGCGCCAGTAGGGTCGGCACAGATACGCAGTATTTT.

The V and J genes are TRBV18 and TRBJ2-1, with D hard to call. In germline, CDR1 is KGHSH, CDR2 LQKENI. Trimming left V 6 bases short and J 10 bases short, with 10 bases between. This CDR3 is built from 11 residues. Here the CDR3 reads CASSTLGEQFF. The CDR3 nucleotides are TGTGCCAGCTCTACCCTCGGCGAGCAGTTCTTC. Combining the CDR3 with reference TRBV18 and TRBJ2-1 gives the whole variable domain NAGVMQNPRHLVRRRGQEARLRCSPMKGHSHVYWYRQLPEEGLKFMVYLQKENIIDESGMPKERFSAEFPKEGPSILRIQQVVRGDSAAYFCASSTLGEQFFGPGTRLTVL.

This clone was observed once. The V call is TRBV6-5, the J call TRBJ1-6, with 7 bases lining up with TRBD1. V dropped 1 base and J dropped 15; count of bases not matched to a gene: 6. The germline V gene encodes CDR1 MNHEY and CDR2 SVGAGI. The CDR3 is 13 amino acids. The CDR3 nucleotides read TGTGCCAGCAGTTACTGGCAGGGGGAACTCCTCCACTTT. Protein: CASSYWQGELLHF.

This clone showed up just once. The J gene is TRBJ1-2, the V gene TRBV2, with no clear D. V was trimmed by 7 bases and J by 7 bases, leaving 13 bases between them. CDR1 is SNHLY, CDR2 FYNNEI, per germline. The CDR3 covers 12 residues. The CDR3 protein is CASIGVGSGYTF. The CDR3 DNA reads TGTGCCAGCATTGGGGTTGGGTCTGGCTACACCTTC.

J is TRBJ1-2 and V is TRBV30; 8 bases are a match to TRBD1. Germline V gives CDR1 GTSNPN, CDR2 SVGIG (reference sequence). With V trimmed by 2 bases and J by 7 bases, 9 bases remained unmatched. The CDR3 loop spans 14 amino acids. CDR3 sequence (DNA): TGTGCCTGGAGTTTGTCCAGGGGGCTTGGTGGCTACACCTTC. Amino acids: CAWSLSRGLGGYTF.

The rearrangement uses TRBV5-1 and TRBJ1-3; a possible D gene is TRBD1 (6 bases). Trimming pared 3 bases from V and 0 bases from J, leaving 16 bases between. This CDR3 is 17 amino acids long. Germline lookup yields CDR1 SGHRS and CDR2 YFSETQ. CDR3 region: CASSWGAGARSGNTIYF. The CDR3 coding sequence is TGCGCCAGCAGCTGGGGGGCAGGGGCCCGCTCTGGAAACACCATATATTTT.

The V call is TRBV6-5, the J call TRBJ1-1, with TRBD1 as a possible D gene (6 bases). Germline CDR1 is MNHEY and CDR2 is SVGAGI. V lost 2 bases and J lost 0, with 7 bases in between. This CDR3 is 14 amino acids long. The CDR3 is CASSYRGMNTEAFF. CDR3 in DNA: TGTGCCAGCAGTTACAGGGGGATGAACACTGAAGCTTTCTTT.

The rearrangement joins TRBV5-5 to TRBJ1-2; D not resolved. Germline values: CDR1 SGHKS, CDR2 YYEKEE (reference sequence). V dropped 0 bases and J dropped 1 base, with 10 bases sitting between them. This CDR3 is 15 amino acids long. CDR3 bases: TGTGCCAGCAGCTTGGCGGACGGGATTAACTATGGCTACACCTTC. It codes for CASSLADGINYGYTF.

The chain is built from TRBV6-5 and TRBJ2-7; no reliable D call. V shed 3 bases and J shed 2 bases, with 8 bases lying between them. Germline V lookup: CDR1 MNHEY, CDR2 SVGAGI. CDR3 length equals 13 residues. DNA for the CDR3: TGTGCCAGCAGTTATTCTCTTACCTACGAGCAGTACTTC. This translates into CASSYSLTYEQYF.

The J gene is TRBJ1-2, the V gene TRBV6-5; D remains ambiguous. Germline assignment: CDR1 MNHEY and CDR2 SVGAGI. This CDR3 comprises 16 residues. The V end lost 0 bases, the J end lost 4 bases, and 15 bases lay between the germline ends. The chain's CDR3 is CASSYSGRGYPYGYTF. The CDR3 DNA reads as TGTGCCAGCAGTTACTCGGGTCGAGGGTACCCCTATGGCTACACCTTC.

V gene TRBV7-2 combines with J gene TRBJ1-3, with D possibly being TRBD1 (5 bases). The V gene lost 1 base and the J gene lost 1 base, with 8 bases spanning the gap. This CDR3 has 15 amino acids. Germline loops: CDR1 SGHTA, CDR2 FQGNSA. This CDR3 reads CASSLEGSSGNTIYF. CDR3 DNA sequence: TGTGCCAGCAGCTTAGAGGGGTCGTCTGGAAACACCATATATTTT.

The gene calls are TRBV7-2 and TRBJ2-3; TRBD1 agrees at 10 bases. Germline CDR1 is SGHTA and CDR2 is FQGNSA. This CDR3 is built from 16 residues. J lost 2 bases, V lost 5 bases, and 7 bases had no gene match. The CDR3 DNA is TGTGCCAGCAGCGTAGACAGGGGGCTTGCCACAGATACGCAGTATTTT. Translation gives CASSVDRGLATDTQYF.

V gene TRBV3-1 (or the pseudogene TRBV3-2) combines with J gene TRBJ2-2, with TRBD1 matching 9 bases. Unmatched junction bases numbered 6, after V lost 4 bases and J lost 6 bases. The CDR3 is made up of 15 amino acids. CDR1 and CDR2 from the germline V gene are LGHDT and YNNKEL (reference sequence). The CDR3 DNA follows: TGTGCCAGCAGCCGGCACGGGACAGGGTCCGGGGAGCTGTTTTTT. This encodes CASSRHGTGSGELFF.

This chain uses TRBV6-5 with TRBJ1-1, with D perhaps matching TRBD1 (5 bases). V was shortened by 11 bases and J by 1 base, with 20 bases between the two germline ends. The germline V gene encodes CDR1 MNHEY and CDR2 SVGAGI. CDR3 length equals 15 residues. CDR3 in DNA: TGTGCCTGCCTGGGACCGAACAAAGGGAACACTGAAGCTTTCTTT. Protein: CACLGPNKGNTEAFF.

The V call is TRBV28, the J call TRBJ2-2, with a weak D call TRBD1 (6 bases). Germline values: CDR1 MDHEN, CDR2 SYDVKM. Trimming cost V 4 bases and J 0 bases, with 15 bases left between them. The CDR3 is 17 residues long. DNA for the CDR3: TGTGCCAGCAGTTCCCCTGGGCAGGGGCCGAACACCGGGGAGCTGTTTTTT. Its translation: CASSSPGQGPNTGELFF.

This clone was seen a handful of times. The V and J genes are TRBV12-3 or TRBV12-4 and TRBJ1-2; D may be TRBD1 (5 bases). Trimming cost V 3 bases and J 7 bases, with 12 bases left between them. The CDR3 has 13 amino acids. CDR3 sequence: CASSLAGRRGYTF. CDR3 nucleotide sequence: TGTGCCAGCAGTTTGGCAGGGAGACGTGGCTACACCTTC.

The rearrangement joins TRBV5-6 to TRBJ1-1; TRBD1 aligns across 10 bases. CDR3 length equals 15 residues. Germline CDR1 reads SGHDT; CDR2 reads YYEEEE. J lost 3 bases, V lost 4 bases, and 6 bases had no gene match. CDR3 coding DNA: TGTGCCAGCAGCCGGCGGGACAGGGGATACACTGAAGCTTTCTTT. It specifies CASSRRDRGYTEAFF. Full variable domain (rest looked up from reference TRBV5-6 and TRBJ1-1): DAGVTQSPTHLIKTRGQQVTLRCSPKSGHDTVSWYQQALGQGPQFIFQYYEEEERQRGNFPDRFSGHQFPNYSSELNVNALLLGDSALYLCASSRRDRGYTEAFFGQGTRLTVV.

This rearrangement joins TRBV7-2 to TRBJ1-5, with D uncertain. The CDR3 spans 14 residues. Trimming took 3 bases from V and 1 from J, leaving 7 bases between them. Germline values: CDR1 SGHTA, CDR2 FQGNSA. This CDR3 is CASSFGWSNQPQHF. Here the CDR3 DNA reads TGTGCCAGCAGCTTTGGGTGGAGCAATCAGCCCCAGCATTTT. Together with reference TRBV7-2 and TRBJ1-5, the CDR3 gives the full variable domain: GAGVSQSPSNKVTEKGKDVELRCDPISGHTALYWYRQSLGQGLEFLIYFQGNSAPDKSGLPSDRFSAERTGGSVSTLTIQRTQQEDSAVYLCASSFGWSNQPQHFGDGTRLSIL.

V and J are TRBV7-9 and TRBJ2-3; 9 positions agree with TRBD2. The V gene's germline CDR1 is SEHNR and CDR2 FQNEAQ (reference sequence). The junction had 5 bases not matched to a gene; V was cut back by 5 bases and J by 2 bases. CDR3 size: 15 residues. The CDR3 reads CASSVSSGTTDTQYF. In DNA, the CDR3 is TGTGCCAGCAGCGTCTCTAGCGGGACCACAGATACGCAGTATTTT. Drawing the rest from reference TRBV7-9 and TRBJ2-3, the complete variable domain is DTGVSQNPRHKITKRGQNVTFRCDPISEHNRLYWYRQTLGQGPEFLTYFQNEAQLEKSRLLSDRFSAERPKGSFSTLEIQRTEQGDSAMYLCASSVSSGTTDTQYFGPGTRLTVL.

The chain combines TRBV12-3 or TRBV12-4 with TRBJ1-3, with D tentatively TRBD1 (6 bases). Trimming left V 8 bases short and J 2 bases short, with 10 bases between. The CDR3 is 13 residues long. The CDR3 coding sequence is TGTGCCAGCTGTAACAGGGCTGGAAACACCATATATTTT. This gives the protein CASCNRAGNTIYF.

The genes are TRBV2 and TRBJ1-3; D is unresolved. Germline V lookup: CDR1 SNHLY, CDR2 FYNNEI. The V end was cut by 8 bases, the J end by 0 bases, with 17 bases between. The CDR3 extends over 16 amino acids. The CDR3: CASVLSWESSGNTIYF. The DNA for the CDR3 is TGTGCCAGCGTGCTTTCGTGGGAGAGCTCTGGAAACACCATATATTTT.

The chain couples TRBV11-2 to TRBJ1-2; 8 bases line up with TRBD1. Germline lookup yields CDR1 SGHAT and CDR2 FQNNGV. CDR3 length: 13 amino acids. V dropped 5 bases and J dropped 8; count of bases not matched to a gene: 7. CDR3 amino acids: CASSPTDRGGYTF. Here the CDR3 DNA reads TGTGCCAGCAGCCCGACCGACAGGGGCGGCTACACCTTC.